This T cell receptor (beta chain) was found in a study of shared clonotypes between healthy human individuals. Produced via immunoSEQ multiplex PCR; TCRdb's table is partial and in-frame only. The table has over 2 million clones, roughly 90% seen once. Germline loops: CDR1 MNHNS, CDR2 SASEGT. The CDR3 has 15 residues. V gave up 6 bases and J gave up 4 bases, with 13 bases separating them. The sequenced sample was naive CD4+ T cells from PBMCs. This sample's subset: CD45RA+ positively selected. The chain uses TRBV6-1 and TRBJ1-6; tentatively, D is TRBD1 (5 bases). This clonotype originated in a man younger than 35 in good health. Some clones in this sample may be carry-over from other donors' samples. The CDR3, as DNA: TGTGCCAGCAGGGAGGGGCCCCGTTATAATTCACCCCTCCACTTT. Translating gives CASREGPRYNSPLHF.